At least ten counts were recorded for the clone carrying this TCR beta chain. These data are taken from a study of Graves' ophthalmopathy and Graves' hyperthyroidism. About the study: Specimen type is peripheral blood, obtained at initial diagnosis before any treatment.

RNA transcripts were the template, and TCR beta CDR3 regions were amplified from them. Second-round multiplex PCR came after first-round RT-PCR with HTBI primers. TCRdb redid the calling of the multiplex PCR reads with MiXCR, one entry per CDR3 protein. The data show over 500,000 distinct CDR3 sequences, about 24% seen once. The J segment lost 1 base and the V segment lost 6 bases, leaving 5 bases of the junction unmatched. This CDR3 contains 13 residues. CDR1 and CDR2 from the germline V gene are DFQATT and SNEGSKA (reference sequence). This TCR was sampled from a young woman with stable Graves' hyperthyroidism. Some clones in this sample may be carry-over from other donors' samples. V usage is TRBV20-1 and J usage is TRBJ1-1; 7 positions agree with TRBD1. The sample comprised peripheral blood. As DNA, the CDR3 is TGCAGTGCCAGGTACAGGGGGAACACTGAAGCTTTCTTT. It is translated as CSARYRGNTEAFF.